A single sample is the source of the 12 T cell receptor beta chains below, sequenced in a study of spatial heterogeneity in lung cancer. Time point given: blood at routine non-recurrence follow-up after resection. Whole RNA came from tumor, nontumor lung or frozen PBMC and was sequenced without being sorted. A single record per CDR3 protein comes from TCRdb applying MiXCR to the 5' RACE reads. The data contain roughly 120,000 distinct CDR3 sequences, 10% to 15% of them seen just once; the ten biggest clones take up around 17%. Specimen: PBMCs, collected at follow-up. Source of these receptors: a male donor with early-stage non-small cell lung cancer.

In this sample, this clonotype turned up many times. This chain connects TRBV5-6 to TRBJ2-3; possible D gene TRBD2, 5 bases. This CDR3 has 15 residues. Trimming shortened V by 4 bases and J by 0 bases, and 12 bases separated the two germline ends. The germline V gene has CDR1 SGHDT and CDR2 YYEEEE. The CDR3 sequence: CASSHWTGSTDTQYF. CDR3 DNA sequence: TGTGCCAGCAGCCATTGGACTGGTAGCACAGATACGCAGTATTTT. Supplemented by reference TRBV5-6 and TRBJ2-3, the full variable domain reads DAGVTQSPTHLIKTRGQQVTLRCSPKSGHDTVSWYQQALGQGPQFIFQYYEEEERQRGNFPDRFSGHQFPNYSSELNVNALLLGDSALYLCASSHWTGSTDTQYFGPGTRLTVL.

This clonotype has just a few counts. This CDR3 is CASSSGDGAYNEQFF. In nucleotides, the CDR3 is TGCGCCAGCAGCTCCGGGGACGGAGCCTACAATGAGCAGTTCTTC. The gene calls are TRBV5-1 and TRBJ2-1; D is possibly TRBD1 or TRBD2 (5 bases each). This CDR3 is 15 amino acids long. Germline values: CDR1 SGHRS, CDR2 YFSETQ. V lost 3 bases to trimming and J lost 2 bases, with 12 bases between them.

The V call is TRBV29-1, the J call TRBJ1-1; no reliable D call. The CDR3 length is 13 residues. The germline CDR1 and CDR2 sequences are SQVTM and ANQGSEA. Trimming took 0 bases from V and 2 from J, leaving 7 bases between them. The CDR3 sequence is CSVEEQINTEAFF. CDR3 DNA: TGCAGCGTTGAAGAACAGATAAACACTGAAGCTTTCTTT.

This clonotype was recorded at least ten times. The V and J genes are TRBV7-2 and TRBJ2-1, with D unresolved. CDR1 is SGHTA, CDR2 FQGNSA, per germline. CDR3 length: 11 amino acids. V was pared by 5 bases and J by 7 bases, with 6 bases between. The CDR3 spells CASSLKNEQFF. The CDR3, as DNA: TGTGCCAGCAGCCTTAAAAATGAGCAGTTCTTC.

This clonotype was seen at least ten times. In nucleotides, the CDR3 is TGTGCCAGCAGCCAAGAGGCTAGCGGGGGGCCAGACGAGCAGTACTTC. Amino acid sequence: CASSQEASGGPDEQYF. The chain has TRBV4-2 and TRBJ2-7, with TRBD2 identical over 11 bases. Germline CDR1 LGHNA, CDR2 YNFKEQ. This CDR3 comprises 16 residues. Unmatched junction bases numbered 6, after V lost 0 bases and J lost 5 bases.

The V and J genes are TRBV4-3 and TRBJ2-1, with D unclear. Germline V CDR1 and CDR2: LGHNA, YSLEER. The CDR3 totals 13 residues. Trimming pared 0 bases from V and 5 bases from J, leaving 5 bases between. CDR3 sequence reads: CASSQDSDNEQFF. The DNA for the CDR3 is TGCGCCAGCAGCCAAGATAGTGACAATGAGCAGTTCTTC.

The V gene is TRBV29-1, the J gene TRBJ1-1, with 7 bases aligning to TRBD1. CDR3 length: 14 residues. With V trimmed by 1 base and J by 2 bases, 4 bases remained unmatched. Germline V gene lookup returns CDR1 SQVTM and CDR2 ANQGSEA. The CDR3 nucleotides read TGCAGCGTTGAAGTACAGGGGTCTAACACTGAAGCTTTCTTT. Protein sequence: CSVEVQGSNTEAFF.

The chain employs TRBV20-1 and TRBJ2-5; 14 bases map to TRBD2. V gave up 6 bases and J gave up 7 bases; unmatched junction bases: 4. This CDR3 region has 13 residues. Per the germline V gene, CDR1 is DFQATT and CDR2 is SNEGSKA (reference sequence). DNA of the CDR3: TGCAGTGCCGGTGGGACTAGCGGGGGGACCCAGTACTTC. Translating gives CSAGGTSGGTQYF.

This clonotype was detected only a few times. The chain's CDR3 is CASSPPGKTEQFF. DNA of the CDR3: TGCGCCAGCAGCCCGCCTGGGAAGACAGAGCAGTTCTTC. The chain uses TRBV4-1 and TRBJ2-1; D unresolved. The CDR3 is 13 amino acids. V was trimmed by 4 bases and J by 10 bases, leaving 14 bases between them. Germline V gene data show CDR1 as MGHRA and CDR2 as YSYEKL.

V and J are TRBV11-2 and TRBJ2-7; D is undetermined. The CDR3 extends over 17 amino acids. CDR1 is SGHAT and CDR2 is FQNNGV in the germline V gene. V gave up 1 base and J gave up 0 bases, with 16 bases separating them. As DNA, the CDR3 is TGTGCCAGCAGCTTAGTACAAGGTACAATAAGCTCCTACGAGCAGTACTTC. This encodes CASSLVQGTISSYEQYF.

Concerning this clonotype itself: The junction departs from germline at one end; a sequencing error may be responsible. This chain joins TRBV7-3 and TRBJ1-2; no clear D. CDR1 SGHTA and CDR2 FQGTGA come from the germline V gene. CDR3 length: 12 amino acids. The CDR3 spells CASSLGQADPYF. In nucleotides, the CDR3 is TGTGCCAGCAGCTTAGGCCAGGCAGACCCCTACTTC.

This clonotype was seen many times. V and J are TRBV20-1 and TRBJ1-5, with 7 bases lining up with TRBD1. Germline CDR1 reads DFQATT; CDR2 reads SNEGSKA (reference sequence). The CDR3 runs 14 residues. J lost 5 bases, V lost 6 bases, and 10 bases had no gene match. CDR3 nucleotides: TGCAGTGCCACGCGGGGACAGAGTGATCAGCCCCAGCATTTT. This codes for CSATRGQSDQPQHF.